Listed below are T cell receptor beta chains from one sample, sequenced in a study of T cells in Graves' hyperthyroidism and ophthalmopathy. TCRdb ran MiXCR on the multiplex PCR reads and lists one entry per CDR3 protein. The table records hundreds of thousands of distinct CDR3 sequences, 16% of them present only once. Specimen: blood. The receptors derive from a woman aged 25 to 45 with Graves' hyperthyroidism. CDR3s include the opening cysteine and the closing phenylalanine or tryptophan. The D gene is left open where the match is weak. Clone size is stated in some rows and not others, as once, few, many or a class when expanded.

cdr3_nt: TGTGCCAGCAGCAAGACTGGGACAGAACAAAATCAGCCCCAGCATTTT
cdr3_aa: CASSKTGTEQNQPQHF
clone_size: NA
v_call: TRBV28
d_call: TRBD1
j_call: TRBJ1-5

cdr3_nt: TGCAGTGCTAGGACCCGGACCCCCACCGGGGAGCTGTTTTTT
cdr3_aa: CSARTRTPTGELFF
clone_size: NA
v_call: TRBV20-1
d_call: NA
j_call: TRBJ2-2

cdr3_nt: TGTGCCATCAGCGAAAGGACTACAGGAAATGAGCAGTTCTTC
cdr3_aa: CAISERTTGNEQFF
clone_size: many
v_call: TRBV10-3
d_call: NA
j_call: TRBJ2-1

cdr3_nt: TGTGCCAGCACGCCCGCAGGGGGCGCTTATCAGCCCCAGCATTTT
cdr3_aa: CASTPAGGAYQPQHF
clone_size: NA
v_call: TRBV12-3/TRBV12-4
d_call: TRBD1
j_call: TRBJ1-5

cdr3_nt: TGTGCCAGCAGCTTAATGGCGGGAGGGCCAATTGAGCAGTACTTC
cdr3_aa: CASSLMAGGPIEQYF
clone_size: many
v_call: TRBV7-8
d_call: TRBD2
j_call: TRBJ2-7

cdr3_nt: TGTGCCAGTACCAGACTAGCGGGAGCCTCGGGGGATGAGCAGTTCTTC
cdr3_aa: CASTRLAGASGDEQFF
clone_size: few
v_call: TRBV19
d_call: TRBD2
j_call: TRBJ2-1

cdr3_nt: TGTGCCAGCAGTTCCGGGACAGACGATATCTCGAGCTCCTACAATGAGCAGTTCTTC
cdr3_aa: CASSSGTDDISSSYNEQFF
clone_size: NA
v_call: TRBV7-2
d_call: TRBD1
j_call: TRBJ2-1

cdr3_nt: TGTGCCAGCTCACCGCAGGGGCAGAATCAGCCCCAGCATTTT
cdr3_aa: CASSPQGQNQPQHF
clone_size: few
v_call: TRBV18
d_call: NA
j_call: TRBJ1-5

cdr3_nt: TGTGCCAGCAGTTTCCCTCGGCCCCCCGGAGAGGAAGCGGGAGGCACAGATACGCAGTATTTT
cdr3_aa: CASSFPRPPGEEAGGTDTQYF
clone_size: many
v_call: TRBV28
d_call: TRBD2
j_call: TRBJ2-3

cdr3_nt: TGTGCCAGCGCTCTCGGCATGGGTGAAGGCTACACCTTC
cdr3_aa: CASALGMGEGYTF
clone_size: many
v_call: TRBV28
d_call: NA
j_call: TRBJ1-2

cdr3_nt: TGTGCCAGCAGACAGGGACTATACAATGAGCAGTTCTTC
cdr3_aa: CASRQGLYNEQFF
clone_size: few
v_call: TRBV3-1
d_call: NA
j_call: TRBJ2-1

cdr3_nt: TGTGCCAGCAGCCTGAGTATGTACACTGAAGCTTTCTTT
cdr3_aa: CASSLSMYTEAFF
clone_size: NA
v_call: TRBV7-2
d_call: NA
j_call: TRBJ1-1

cdr3_nt: TGTGCCAGCAGAACCGGGACAGGGTATGGCTACACCTTC
cdr3_aa: CASRTGTGYGYTF
clone_size: NA
v_call: TRBV12-3/TRBV12-4
d_call: TRBD1
j_call: TRBJ1-2

cdr3_nt: TGTGCCAGCAGCGACCTCGGACAGGGGAGAAATGGCTACACCTTC
cdr3_aa: CASSDLGQGRNGYTF
clone_size: many
v_call: TRBV6-1
d_call: TRBD1
j_call: TRBJ1-2

cdr3_nt: TGCAGTGCTAGGATCCGGACTAGCTCCTCCGGAGTCGGGATAGAGCAGTTCTTC
cdr3_aa: CSARIRTSSSGVGIEQFF
clone_size: NA
v_call: TRBV20-1
d_call: TRBD2
j_call: TRBJ2-1

cdr3_nt: TGTGCCACCAGTGATCCCAGGAGGATAGATACGCAGTATTTT
cdr3_aa: CATSDPRRIDTQYF
clone_size: many
v_call: TRBV24-1
d_call: NA
j_call: TRBJ2-3

cdr3_nt: TGCAGTGCTACAGAAACCTACGAGCAGTACTTC
cdr3_aa: CSATETYEQYF
clone_size: few
v_call: TRBV20-1
d_call: NA
j_call: TRBJ2-7

cdr3_nt: TGCGCCAGCAGCTTGGGATACGTAAACACTGAAGCTTTCTTT
cdr3_aa: CASSLGYVNTEAFF
clone_size: NA
v_call: TRBV5-1
d_call: NA
j_call: TRBJ1-1

cdr3_nt: TGTGCCAGCAGTTTCAGGTCTCCAAGCAATCAGCCCCAGCATTTT
cdr3_aa: CASSFRSPSNQPQHF
clone_size: many
v_call: TRBV28
d_call: NA
j_call: TRBJ1-5

cdr3_nt: TGTGCCAGCAGCCAAGATCGATTCCATACGCAGTATTTT
cdr3_aa: CASSQDRFHTQYF
clone_size: NA
v_call: TRBV7-9
d_call: NA
j_call: TRBJ2-3

cdr3_nt: TGTGCCAGCTCAGGGGGGGCAGATACTGGGGAGGAAAAACTGTTTTTT
cdr3_aa: CASSGGADTGEEKLFF
clone_size: many
v_call: TRBV2
d_call: TRBD1
j_call: TRBJ1-4